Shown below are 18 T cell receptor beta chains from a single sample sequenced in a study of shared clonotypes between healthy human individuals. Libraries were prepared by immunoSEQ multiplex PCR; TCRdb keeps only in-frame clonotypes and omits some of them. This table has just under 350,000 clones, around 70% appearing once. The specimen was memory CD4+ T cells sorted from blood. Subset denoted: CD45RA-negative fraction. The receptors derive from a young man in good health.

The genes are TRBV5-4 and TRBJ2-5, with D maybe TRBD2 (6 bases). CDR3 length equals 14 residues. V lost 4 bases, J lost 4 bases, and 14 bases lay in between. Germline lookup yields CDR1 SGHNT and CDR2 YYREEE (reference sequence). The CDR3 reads CASSPAGSGETQYF. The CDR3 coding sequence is TGTGCCAGCAGCCCCGCGGGGTCGGGAGAGACCCAGTACTTC.

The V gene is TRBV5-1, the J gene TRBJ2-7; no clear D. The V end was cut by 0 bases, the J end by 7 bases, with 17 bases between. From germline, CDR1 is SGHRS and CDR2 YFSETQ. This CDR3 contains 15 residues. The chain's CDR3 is CASSLAGWPSEEQYF. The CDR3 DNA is TGCGCCAGCAGCTTGGCGGGCTGGCCGTCTGAAGAGCAGTACTTC. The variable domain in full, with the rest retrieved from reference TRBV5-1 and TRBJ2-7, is KAGVTQTPRYLIKTRGQQVTLSCSPISGHRSVSWYQQTPGQGLQFLFEYFSETQRNKGNFPGRFSGRQFSNSRSEMNVSTLELGDSALYLCASSLAGWPSEEQYFGPGTRLTVT.

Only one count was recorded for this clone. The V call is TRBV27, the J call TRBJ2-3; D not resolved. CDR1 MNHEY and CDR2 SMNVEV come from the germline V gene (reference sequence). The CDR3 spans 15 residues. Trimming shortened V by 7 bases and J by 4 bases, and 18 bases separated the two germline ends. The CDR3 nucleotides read TGTGCCAGCACCTCGACCGAGTCCAAGCCAGATACGCAGTATTTT. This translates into CASTSTESKPDTQYF.

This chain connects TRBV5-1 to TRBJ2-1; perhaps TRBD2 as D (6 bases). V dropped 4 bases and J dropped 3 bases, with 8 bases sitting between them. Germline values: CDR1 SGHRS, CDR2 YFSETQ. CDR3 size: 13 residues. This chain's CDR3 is CASSRDFYNEQFF. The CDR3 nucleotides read TGCGCCAGCAGCCGGGACTTCTACAATGAGCAGTTCTTC.

The CDR3 here is CASSNNGGSQPQHF. The CDR3 coding sequence is TGTGCCAGCAGTAACAACGGAGGTAGCCAGCCCCAGCATTTT. The chain joins TRBV6-1 to TRBJ1-5, with D unclear. CDR1 MNHNS and CDR2 SASEGT come from the germline V gene. Trimming took 5 bases from V and 7 from J, leaving 15 bases between them. This CDR3 comprises 14 residues.

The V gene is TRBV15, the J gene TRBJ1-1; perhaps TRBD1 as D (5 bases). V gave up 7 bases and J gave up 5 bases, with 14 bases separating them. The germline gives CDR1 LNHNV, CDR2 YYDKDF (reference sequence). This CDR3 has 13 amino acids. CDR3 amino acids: CATKSSDMTEAFF. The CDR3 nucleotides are TGTGCCACCAAGTCCTCGGACATGACTGAAGCTTTCTTT.

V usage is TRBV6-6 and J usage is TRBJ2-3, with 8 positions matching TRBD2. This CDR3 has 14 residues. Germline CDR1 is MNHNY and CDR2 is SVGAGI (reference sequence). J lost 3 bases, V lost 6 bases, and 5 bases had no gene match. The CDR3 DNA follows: TGTGCCAGCAGCAGGGGACTAGAGACAGATACGCAGTATTTT. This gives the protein CASSRGLETDTQYF.

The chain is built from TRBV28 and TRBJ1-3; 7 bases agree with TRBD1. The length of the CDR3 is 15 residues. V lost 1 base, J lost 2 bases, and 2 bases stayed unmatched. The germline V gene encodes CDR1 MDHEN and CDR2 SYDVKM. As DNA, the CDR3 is TGTGCCAGCAGTTTATCACAGGGGACTGGAAACACCATATATTTT. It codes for CASSLSQGTGNTIYF.

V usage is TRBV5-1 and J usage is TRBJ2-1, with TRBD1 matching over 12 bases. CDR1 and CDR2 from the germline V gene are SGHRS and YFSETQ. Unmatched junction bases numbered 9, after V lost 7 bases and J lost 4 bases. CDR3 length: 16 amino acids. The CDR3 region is CASGTGGVIGYNEQFF. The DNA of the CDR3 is TGCGCCAGCGGGACAGGGGGCGTTATAGGATACAATGAGCAGTTCTTC.

CDR3 in amino acids: CASSSEQGRGETQYF. In DNA, the CDR3 is TGTGCCAGCAGCAGCGAACAGGGGCGAGGAGAGACCCAGTACTTC. The rearrangement joins TRBV21-1 to TRBJ2-5; TRBD1 is the table's D call and was not checked against the DNA. TRBV21-1 is classified as a pseudogene. The CDR3 runs to 15 residues.

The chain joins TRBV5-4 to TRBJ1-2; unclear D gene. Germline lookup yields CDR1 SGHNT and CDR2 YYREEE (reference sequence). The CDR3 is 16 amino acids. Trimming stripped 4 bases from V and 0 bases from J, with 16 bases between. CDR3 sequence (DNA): TGTGCCAGCAGCACCCGACCAGAGAGAGCTAACTATGGCTACACCTTC. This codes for CASSTRPERANYGYTF.

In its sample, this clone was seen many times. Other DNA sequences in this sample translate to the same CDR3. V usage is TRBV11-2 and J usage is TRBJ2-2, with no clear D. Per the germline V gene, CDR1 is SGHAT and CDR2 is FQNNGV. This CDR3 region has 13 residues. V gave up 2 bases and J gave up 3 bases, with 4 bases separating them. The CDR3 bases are TGTGCCAGCAGCTTAACGGACACCGGGGAGCTGTTTTTT. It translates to CASSLTDTGELFF.

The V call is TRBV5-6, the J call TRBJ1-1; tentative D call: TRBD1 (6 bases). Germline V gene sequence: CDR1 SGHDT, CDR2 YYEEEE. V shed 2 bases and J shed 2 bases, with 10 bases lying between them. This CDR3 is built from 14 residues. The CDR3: CASSFEDRNTEAFF. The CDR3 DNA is TGTGCCAGCAGCTTCGAGGACAGAAACACTGAAGCTTTCTTT.

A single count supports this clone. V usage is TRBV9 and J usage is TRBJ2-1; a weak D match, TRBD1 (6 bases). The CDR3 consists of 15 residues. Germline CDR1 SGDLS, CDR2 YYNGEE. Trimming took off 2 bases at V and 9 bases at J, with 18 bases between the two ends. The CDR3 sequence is CASSVISMQGTEQFF. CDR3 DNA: TGTGCCAGCAGCGTGATTAGCATGCAGGGGACTGAGCAGTTCTTC.

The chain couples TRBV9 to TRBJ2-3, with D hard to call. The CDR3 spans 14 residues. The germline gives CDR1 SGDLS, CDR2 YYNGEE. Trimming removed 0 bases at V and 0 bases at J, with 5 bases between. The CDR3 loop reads CASSVAPSTDTQYF. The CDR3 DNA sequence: TGTGCCAGCAGCGTAGCGCCCAGCACAGATACGCAGTATTTT.

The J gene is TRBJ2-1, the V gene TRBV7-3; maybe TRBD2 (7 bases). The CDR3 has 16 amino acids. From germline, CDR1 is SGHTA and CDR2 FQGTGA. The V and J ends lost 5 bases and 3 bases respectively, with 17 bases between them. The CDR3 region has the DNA TGTGCCAGCAGCGCGGGGGCTGGGACCGTCTACAATGAGCAGTTCTTC. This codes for CASSAGAGTVYNEQFF.

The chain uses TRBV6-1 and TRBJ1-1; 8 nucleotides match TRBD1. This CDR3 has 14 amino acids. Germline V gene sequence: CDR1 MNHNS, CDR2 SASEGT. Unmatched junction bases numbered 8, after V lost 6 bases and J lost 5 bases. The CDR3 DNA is TGTGCCAGCAGCCCCAACAGGGGGGGGACTGAAGCTTTCTTT. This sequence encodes CASSPNRGGTEAFF.

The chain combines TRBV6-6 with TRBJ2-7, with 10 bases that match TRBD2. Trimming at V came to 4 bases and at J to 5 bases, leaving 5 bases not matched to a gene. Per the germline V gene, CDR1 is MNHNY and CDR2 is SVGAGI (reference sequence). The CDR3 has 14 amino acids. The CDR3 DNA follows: TGTGCCAGCAGTTCGGCCCTAGCGGGAGACGAGCAGTACTTC. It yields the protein CASSSALAGDEQYF.